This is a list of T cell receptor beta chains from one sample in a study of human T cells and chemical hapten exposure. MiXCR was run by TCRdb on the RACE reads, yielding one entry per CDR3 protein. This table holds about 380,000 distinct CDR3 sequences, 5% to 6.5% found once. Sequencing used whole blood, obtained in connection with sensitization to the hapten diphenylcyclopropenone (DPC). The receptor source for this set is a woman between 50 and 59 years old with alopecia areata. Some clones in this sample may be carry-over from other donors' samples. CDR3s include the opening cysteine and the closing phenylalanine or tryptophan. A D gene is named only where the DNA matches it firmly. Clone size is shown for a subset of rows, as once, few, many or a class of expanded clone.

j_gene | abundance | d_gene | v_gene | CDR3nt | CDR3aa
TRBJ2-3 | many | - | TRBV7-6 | TGTGCCAGCAGCTTAGTAGGGTCAGATACGCAGTATTTT | CASSLVGSDTQYF
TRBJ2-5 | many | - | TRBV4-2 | TGTGCCAGCAGCCAAGAAAGAGGAGAGACCCAGTACTTC | CASSQERGETQYF
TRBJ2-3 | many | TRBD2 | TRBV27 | TGTGCCAGCAGTCTCTGGACTAGCGGGTCCACAGATACGCAGTATTTT | CASSLWTSGSTDTQYF
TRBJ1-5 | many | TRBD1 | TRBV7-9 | TGTGCCAGTGGGACAGCGGGCAATCAGCCCCAGCATTTT | CASGTAGNQPQHF
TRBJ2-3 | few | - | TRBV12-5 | TGTGCTAGTGGTTTGGTACAAGCTTACACAAGCTTCACAGATACGCAGTATTTT | CASGLVQAYTSFTDTQYF
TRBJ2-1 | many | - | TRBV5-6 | TGTGCCAGCTTCATCTACCACAATGAGCAGTTCTTC | CASFIYHNEQFF
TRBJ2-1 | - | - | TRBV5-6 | TGTGCCAGCGGGAGTGGGACTTCGAATGAGCAGTTCTTC | CASGSGTSNEQFF
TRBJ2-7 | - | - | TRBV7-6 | TGTGCCAGCAGCCCCCAGTGGGGTACTGACGAGCAGTACTTC | CASSPQWGTDEQYF
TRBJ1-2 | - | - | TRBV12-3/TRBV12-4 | TGTGCCAGCAGTCAGGTCAGGTCCCGCTATGGCTACACCTTC | CASSQVRSRYGYTF
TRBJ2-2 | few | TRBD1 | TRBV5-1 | TGCGCCAGCAGCTTGGGAACAGGGGGCGGAACCGGGGAGCTGTTTTTT | CASSLGTGGGTGELFF
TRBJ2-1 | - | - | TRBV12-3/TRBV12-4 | TGTGCCAGCACCACAGGAGGGTCCTACAATGAGCAGTTCTTC | CASTTGGSYNEQFF
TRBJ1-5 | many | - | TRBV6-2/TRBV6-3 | TGTGCCAGCAGTTACAGGGATAAAGAGCCCCAGCATTTT | CASSYRDKEPQHF
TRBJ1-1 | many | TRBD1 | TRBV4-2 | TGTGCCAGCAGCTCTACAGGGGGCAACACTGAAGCTTTCTTT | CASSSTGGNTEAFF
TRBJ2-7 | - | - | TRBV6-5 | TGTGCCAGCAGCCCTCTCCGGGACGGGTTCAACGAGCAGTACTTC | CASSPLRDGFNEQYF
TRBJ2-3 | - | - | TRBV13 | TGTGCCAGCAGAGATGAGGGGGGTACGCAGTATTTT | CASRDEGGTQYF
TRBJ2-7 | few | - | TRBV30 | TGTGCCTGGAGTGTACTAAGATTCGTGGAGCAGTACTTC | CAWSVLRFVEQYF
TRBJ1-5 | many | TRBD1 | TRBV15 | TGTGCCACCGGCGACAGGGCTAGCAATCAGCCCCAGCATTTT | CATGDRASNQPQHF
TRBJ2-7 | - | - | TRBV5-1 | TGCGCCAGCAGCTTGGGGGCAGGGAACGAGCAGTACTTC | CASSLGAGNEQYF
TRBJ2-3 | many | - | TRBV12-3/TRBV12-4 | TGTGCCAGCAGTATGGGGGATACGCAGTATTTT | CASSMGDTQYF
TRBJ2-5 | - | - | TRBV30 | TGTGCCTGGACCTCCGGCGAGGGGGAGACCCAGTACTTC | CAWTSGEGETQYF
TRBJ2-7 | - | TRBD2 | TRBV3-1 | TGTGCCAGCAGCCAACTAGCGGGGGGTTTCAACGAGCAGTACTTC | CASSQLAGGFNEQYF
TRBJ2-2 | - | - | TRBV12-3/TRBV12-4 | TGTGCCAGCAGTTTAGCGGGAGTGAGAACCGGGGAGCTGTTTTTT | CASSLAGVRTGELFF
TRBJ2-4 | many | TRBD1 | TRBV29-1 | TGCAGCGCCAGCTCTAACCTACAGGGGAACATTCAGTACTTC | CSASSNLQGNIQYF
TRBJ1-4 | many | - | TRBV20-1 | TGCAGTGCTAGTGGGCCTCTGGGGGACGAAAAACTGTTTTTT | CSASGPLGDEKLFF
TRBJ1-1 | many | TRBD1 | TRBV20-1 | TGCAGTGCTATCTCCGGGACAGCTGAAGCTTTCTTT | CSAISGTAEAFF
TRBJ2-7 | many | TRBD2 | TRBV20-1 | TGCAGTGCTAGTCGACTAGCGGGAACCTACGAGCAGTACTTC | CSASRLAGTYEQYF
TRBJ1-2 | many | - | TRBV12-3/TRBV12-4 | TGTGCCAGCAGTTTCCGTGACTATGGCTACACCTTC | CASSFRDYGYTF
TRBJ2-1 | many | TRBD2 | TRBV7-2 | TGTGCCAGCAGCTTCCTAGCGGGGGGTGGAAATGAGCAGTTCTTC | CASSFLAGGGNEQFF
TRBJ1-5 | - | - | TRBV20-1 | TGCAGTGCTAGAGATCCAGGGACGGGGGATCAGCCCCAGCATTTT | CSARDPGTGDQPQHF
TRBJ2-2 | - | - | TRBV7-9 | TGTGCCAGCAGTTGGGACTTCACCGGGGAGCTGTTTTTT | CASSWDFTGELFF
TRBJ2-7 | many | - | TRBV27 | TGTGCCAGCGGATTAAAGTGGGAGCAGTACTTC | CASGLKWEQYF
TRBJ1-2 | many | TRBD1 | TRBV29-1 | TGCAGCGTTACCGGGACAGCGCCTTCTAACTATGGCTACACCTTC | CSVTGTAPSNYGYTF
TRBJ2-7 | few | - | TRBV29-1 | TGCAGCGTTCGAACAGGGAGCGAGCAGTACTTC | CSVRTGSEQYF
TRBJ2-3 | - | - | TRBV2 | TGTGCCAGCACGGGCGCCCGGGGCACTAGCACAGATACGCAGTATTTT | CASTGARGTSTDTQYF
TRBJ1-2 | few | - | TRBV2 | TGTGCCAGCTTGATCAAAGCGAACTATGGCTACACCTTC | CASLIKANYGYTF
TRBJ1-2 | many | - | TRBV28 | TGTGCCAGCAGTTTCGGGGGCGCTAGCTATGGCTACACCTTC | CASSFGGASYGYTF
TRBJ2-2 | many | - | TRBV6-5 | TGTGCCAGCAGTCCCGTAGTGACGAACACCGGGGAGCTGTTTTTT | CASSPVVTNTGELFF
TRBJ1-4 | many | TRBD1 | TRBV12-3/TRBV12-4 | TGTGCCAGCAGTCGTTGGACAGGTTTAAATGAAAAACTGTTTTTT | CASSRWTGLNEKLFF
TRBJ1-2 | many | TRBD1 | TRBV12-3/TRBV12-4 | TGTGCCAGCAGCATAACAGGGGACTATGGCTACACCTTC | CASSITGDYGYTF
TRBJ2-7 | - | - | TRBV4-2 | TGTGCCAGCAGCCCGAGGCCCAGGGGCAGCTCCTACGAGCAGTACTTC | CASSPRPRGSSYEQYF
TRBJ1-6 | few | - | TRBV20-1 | TGCAGTGCTAGTTTACCGCCTCCGGGGAATTCACCCCTCCACTTT | CSASLPPPGNSPLHF
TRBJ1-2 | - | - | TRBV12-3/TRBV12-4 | TGTGCCAGCAGCCTCTTTAGAGCGGCTGGCTACACCTTC | CASSLFRAAGYTF
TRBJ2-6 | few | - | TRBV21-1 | TGTGCCAGCAGCAAAGTCCCCCAGGACAGCTCTGGGGCCAACGTCCTGACTTTC | CASSKVPQDSSGANVLTF
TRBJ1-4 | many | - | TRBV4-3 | TGCGCCAGCAGCCAGACACCCGGGGCCGCCAGCGAAAAACTGTTTTTT | CASSQTPGAASEKLFF
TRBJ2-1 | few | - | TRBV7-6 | TGTGCCAGCAGCTTAACCAGGTTCTCCTACAATGAGCAGTTCTTC | CASSLTRFSYNEQFF
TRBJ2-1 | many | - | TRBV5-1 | TGCGCCAGCAGCGAGGCGGGGACCTACAATGAGCAGTTCTTC | CASSEAGTYNEQFF
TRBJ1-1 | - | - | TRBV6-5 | TGTGCCAGCACCCCAGGGGATCTGAACACTGAAGCTTTCTTT | CASTPGDLNTEAFF
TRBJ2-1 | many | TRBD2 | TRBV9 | TGTGCCAGCAGCCCAGGGACTAGCGGGCACGATGAGCAGTTCTTC | CASSPGTSGHDEQFF
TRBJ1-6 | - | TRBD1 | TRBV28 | TGTGCCAGCAGTCCGACGACAGGGGGCAATTCACCCCTCCACTTT | CASSPTTGGNSPLHF
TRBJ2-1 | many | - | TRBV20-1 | TGCAGTGCTAGAGGGACCACACAACGTCAAAATGAGCAGTTCTTC | CSARGTTQRQNEQFF
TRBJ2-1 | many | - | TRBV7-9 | TGTGCCAGCAGCTTAGCGCAGACTGCTAATGAGCAGTTCTTC | CASSLAQTANEQFF
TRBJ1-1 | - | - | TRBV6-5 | TGTGCCAGCAGTTACTCTAGGGCCGCGGCGTCGGACACTGAAGCTTTCTTT | CASSYSRAAASDTEAFF
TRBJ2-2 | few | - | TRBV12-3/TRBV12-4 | TGTGCCAGCAGGCCTCCGGGCACAGCGGGCGGGGAGCTGTTTTTT | CASRPPGTAGGELFF
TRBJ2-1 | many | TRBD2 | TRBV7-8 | TGTGCAGAGGGGAGACTAGCGGGAGCCTACAATGAGCAGTTCTTC | CAEGRLAGAYNEQFF
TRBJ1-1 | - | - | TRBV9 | TGTGCCAGCAGCGTAGTAGGGGGGCCCACTGAAGCTTTCTTT | CASSVVGGPTEAFF
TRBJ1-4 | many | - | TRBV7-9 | TGTGCCAGCAGCCCACCCTCTCGGGACTCCTTCGCCTATAATGAAAAACTGTTTTTT | CASSPPSRDSFAYNEKLFF
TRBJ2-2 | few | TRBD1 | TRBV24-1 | TGTGCCACCAGTGTCCCGGGACAGGGGCCCACCGGGGAGCTGTTTTTT | CATSVPGQGPTGELFF
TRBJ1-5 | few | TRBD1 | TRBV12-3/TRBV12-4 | TGTGCCAGCAGTACACAGGGGGCGAAGAATCAGCCCCAGCATTTT | CASSTQGAKNQPQHF
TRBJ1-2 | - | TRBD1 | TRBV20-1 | TGCAGTGCTAGCCCTTCGGAACAGGGGGCCCGAATTTATGGCTACACCTTC | CSASPSEQGARIYGYTF